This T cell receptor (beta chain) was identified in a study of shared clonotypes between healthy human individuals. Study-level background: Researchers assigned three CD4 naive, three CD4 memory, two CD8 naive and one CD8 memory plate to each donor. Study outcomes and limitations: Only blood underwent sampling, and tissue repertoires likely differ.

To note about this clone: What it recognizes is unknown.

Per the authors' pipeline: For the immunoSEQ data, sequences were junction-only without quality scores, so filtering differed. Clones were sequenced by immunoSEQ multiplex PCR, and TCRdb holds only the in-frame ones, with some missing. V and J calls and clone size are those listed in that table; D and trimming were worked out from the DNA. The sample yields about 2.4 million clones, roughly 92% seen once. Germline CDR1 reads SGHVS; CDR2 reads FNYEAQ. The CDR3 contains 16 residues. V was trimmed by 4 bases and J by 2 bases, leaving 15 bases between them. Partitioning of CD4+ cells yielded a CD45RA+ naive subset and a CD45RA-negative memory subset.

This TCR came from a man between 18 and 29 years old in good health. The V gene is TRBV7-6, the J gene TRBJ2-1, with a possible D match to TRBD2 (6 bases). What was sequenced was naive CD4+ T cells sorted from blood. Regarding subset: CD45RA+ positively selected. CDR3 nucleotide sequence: TGTGCCAGCAGCTGGTCGTCGGGGGTCCCCTACAATGAGCAGTTCTTC. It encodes CASSWSSGVPYNEQFF.